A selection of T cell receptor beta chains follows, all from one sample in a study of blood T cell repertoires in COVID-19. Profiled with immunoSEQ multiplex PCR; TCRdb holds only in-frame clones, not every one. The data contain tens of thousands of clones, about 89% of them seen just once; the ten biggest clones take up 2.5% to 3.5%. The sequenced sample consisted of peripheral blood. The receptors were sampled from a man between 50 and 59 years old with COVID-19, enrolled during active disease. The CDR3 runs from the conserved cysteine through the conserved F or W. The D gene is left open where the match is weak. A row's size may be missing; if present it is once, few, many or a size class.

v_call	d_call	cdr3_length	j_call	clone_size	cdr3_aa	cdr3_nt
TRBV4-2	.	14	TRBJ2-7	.	CASSQDGRDYEQYF	TGTGCCAGCAGCCAAGATGGCAGGGATTACGAGCAGTACTTC
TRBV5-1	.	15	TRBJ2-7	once	CASSLGWGREYEQYF	TGCGCCAGCAGCTTGGGCTGGGGGCGCGAATACGAGCAGTACTTC
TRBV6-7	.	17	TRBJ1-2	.	CASSYSWREKANYGYTF	TGTGCCAGCAGTTACTCGTGGAGGGAGAAAGCTAACTATGGCTACACCTTC
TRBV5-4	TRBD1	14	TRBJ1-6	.	CASSPGGENSPLHF	TGTGCCAGCAGTCCAGGGGGAGAGAATTCACCCCTCCACTTT
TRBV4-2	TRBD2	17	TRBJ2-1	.	CASSPGVAGGSYNEQFF	TGTGCCAGCAGCCCGGGGGTAGCGGGGGGGTCCTACAATGAGCAGTTCTTC
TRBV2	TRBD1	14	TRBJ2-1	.	CASIAGGTYNEQFF	TGTGCCAGCATTGCAGGGGGAACCTACAATGAGCAGTTCTTC
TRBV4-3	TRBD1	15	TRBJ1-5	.	CASSPDGTDYQPQHF	TGCGCCAGCAGCCCGGACGGGACAGATTATCAGCCCCAGCATTTT
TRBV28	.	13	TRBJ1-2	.	CASSSRAQFGYTF	TGTGCCAGCAGTTCGCGGGCTCAGTTTGGCTACACCTTC
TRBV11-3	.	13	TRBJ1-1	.	CASSREGNTEAFF	TGTGCCAGCAGCAGGGAGGGGAACACTGAAGCTTTCTTT
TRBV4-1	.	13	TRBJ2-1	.	CASSQGGPNEQFF	TGCGCCAGCAGCCAAGGCGGTCCAAATGAGCAGTTCTTC
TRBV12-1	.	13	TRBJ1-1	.	CASSSQGNTEAFF	TGTGCCAGCAGCTCCCAGGGTAACACTGAAGCTTTCTTT
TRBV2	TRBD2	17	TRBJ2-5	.	CASSPLVSGGSQETQYF	TGTGCCAGCAGTCCCCTAGTTAGCGGGGGGTCACAAGAGACCCAGTACTTC
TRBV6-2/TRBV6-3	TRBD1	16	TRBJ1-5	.	CASSRDRGHLNQPQHF	TGTGCCAGCAGCCGGGACAGGGGCCACCTCAATCAGCCCCAGCATTTT
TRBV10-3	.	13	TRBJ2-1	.	CAISDTSYNEQFF	TGTGCCATCAGTGACACATCCTACAATGAGCAGTTCTTC
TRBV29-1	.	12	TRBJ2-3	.	CSVEGRGDTQYF	TGCAGCGTTGAAGGGAGGGGAGATACGCAGTATTTT
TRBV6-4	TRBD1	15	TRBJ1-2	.	CASSAWTGGLYGYTF	TGTGCCAGCAGTGCCTGGACAGGGGGCTTATATGGCTACACCTTC
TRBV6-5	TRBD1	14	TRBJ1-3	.	CASRPPGQRNTIYF	TGTGCCAGCAGGCCTCCGGGACAGAGAAACACCATATATTTT
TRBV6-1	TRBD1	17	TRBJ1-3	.	CASSAYRGKLTGNTIYF	TGTGCCAGCAGTGCTTACAGGGGGAAACTAACTGGAAACACCATATATTTT
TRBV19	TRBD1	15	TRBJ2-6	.	CASSIFDRAANVLTF	TGTGCCAGTAGTATCTTCGACAGGGCCGCCAACGTCCTGACTTTC
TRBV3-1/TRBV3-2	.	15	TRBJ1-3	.	CASSQVLYSGNTIYF	TGTGCCAGCAGCCAAGTCTTATACTCTGGAAACACCATATATTTT
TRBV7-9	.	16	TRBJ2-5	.	CASSLMGRTSQETQYF	TGTGCCAGCAGCTTGATGGGGCGCACATCACAAGAGACCCAGTACTTC
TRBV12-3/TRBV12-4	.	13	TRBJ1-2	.	CASSQVRGMGYTF	TGTGCCAGCAGCCAGGTTAGGGGGATGGGCTACACCTTC
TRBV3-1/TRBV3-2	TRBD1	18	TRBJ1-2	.	CASSHGDLGQAGIYGYTF	TGTGCCAGCAGCCACGGCGACTTGGGACAGGCCGGAATCTATGGCTACACCTTC
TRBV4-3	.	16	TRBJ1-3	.	CASSQVAGSSGNTIYF	TGCGCCAGCAGCCAAGTAGCCGGGAGCTCTGGAAACACCATATATTTT
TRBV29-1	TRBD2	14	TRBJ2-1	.	CSVETSGGRGEQFF	TGCAGCGTTGAAACTAGCGGGGGGCGCGGTGAGCAGTTCTTC
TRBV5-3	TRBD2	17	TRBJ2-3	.	CARSFRSGLAGMDTQYF	TGTGCCAGAAGCTTCCGCTCGGGACTAGCGGGGATGGATACGCAGTATTTT
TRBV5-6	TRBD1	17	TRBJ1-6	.	CASSSRNRGYYNSPLHF	TGTGCCAGCAGCAGTCGAAACAGGGGTTATTATAATTCACCCCTCCACTTT
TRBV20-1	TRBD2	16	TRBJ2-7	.	CSASKLAGGLFREQYF	TGCAGTGCTAGTAAACTAGCGGGGGGACTGTTTAGGGAGCAGTACTTC
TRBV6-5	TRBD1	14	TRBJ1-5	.	CAASSDRAYQPQHF	TGTGCCGCGTCCTCTGACAGGGCGTATCAGCCCCAGCATTTT
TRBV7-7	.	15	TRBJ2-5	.	CASSLGGSAFGAQYF	TGTGCTAGCAGTCTGGGCGGCAGCGCCTTCGGGGCCCAGTACTTC
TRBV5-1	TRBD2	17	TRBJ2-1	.	CASSLTSGGVLNNEQFF	TGCGCCAGCAGCCTGACTAGCGGGGGGGTACTTAACAATGAGCAGTTCTTC
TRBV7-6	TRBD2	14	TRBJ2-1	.	CASSNSGGLDEQFF	TGTGCCAGCAGCAATAGCGGGGGGTTAGATGAGCAGTTCTTC
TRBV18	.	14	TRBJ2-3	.	CASSTLPRADTQYF	TGTGCCAGCTCAACCCTTCCTAGAGCAGATACGCAGTATTTT
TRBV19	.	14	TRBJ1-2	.	CASSIPARLYGYTF	TGTGCCAGTAGTATCCCCGCCAGGCTCTATGGCTACACCTTC
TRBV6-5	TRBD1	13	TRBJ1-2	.	CASSSTGGSGYTF	TGTGCCAGCAGCTCGACAGGGGGCTCTGGCTACACCTTC
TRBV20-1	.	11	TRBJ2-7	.	CSATGGGEQYF	TGCAGTGCCACGGGCGGAGGGGAGCAGTACTTC
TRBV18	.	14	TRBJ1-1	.	CASSPGAVYTEAFF	TGTGCCAGCTCACCAGGGGCGGTGTACACTGAAGCTTTCTTT
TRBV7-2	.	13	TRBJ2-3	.	CASSLQSADTQYF	TGTGCCAGCAGCTTACAGTCCGCAGATACGCAGTATTTT
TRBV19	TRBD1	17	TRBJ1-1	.	CASSVAGTGRARTEAFF	TGTGCCAGTAGTGTCGCCGGGACAGGCCGCGCGCGGACTGAAGCTTTCTTT
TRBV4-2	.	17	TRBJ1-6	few	CASSQDDRSSYNSPLHF	TGTGCCAGCAGCCAAGATGACCGGAGCTCCTATAATTCACCCCTCCACTTT
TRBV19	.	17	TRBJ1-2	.	CASTSRGWGGGHYGYTF	TGTGCCAGTACCTCCAGGGGTTGGGGCGGAGGCCACTATGGCTACACCTTC
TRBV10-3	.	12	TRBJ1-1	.	CAIRTGNTEAFF	TGTGCCATCAGGACGGGGAACACTGAAGCTTTCTTT
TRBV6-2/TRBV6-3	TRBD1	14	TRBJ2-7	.	CASSPDRSSYEQYF	TGTGCCAGCAGCCCGGACAGGTCTTCCTACGAGCAGTACTTC
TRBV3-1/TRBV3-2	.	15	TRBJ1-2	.	CASSQEGARNYGYTF	TGTGCCAGCAGCCAAGAAGGAGCGAGAAACTATGGCTACACCTTC
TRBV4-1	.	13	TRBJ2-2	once	CASSREWTGELFF	TGCGCCAGCAGCCGGGAGTGGACCGGGGAGCTGTTTTTT
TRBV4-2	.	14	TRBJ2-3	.	CASSQDIERDTQYF	TGTGCCAGCAGCCAAGATATTGAGCGCGATACGCAGTATTTT
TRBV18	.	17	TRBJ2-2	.	CASSPPFGGRNTGELFF	TGTGCCAGCTCACCACCCTTCGGGGGGCGCAACACCGGGGAGCTGTTTTTT
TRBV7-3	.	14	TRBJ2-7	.	CASSPSGSHYEQYF	TGTGCCAGCAGCCCCTCGGGTTCCCACTACGAGCAGTACTTC
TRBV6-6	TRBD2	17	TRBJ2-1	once	CASSRGLAGAILNEQFF	TGTGCCAGCAGTCGGGGACTAGCGGGGGCTATACTCAATGAGCAGTTCTTC
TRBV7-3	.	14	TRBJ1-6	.	CASSLRRGGETLHF	TGTGCCAGCAGCTTACGGCGGGGTGGGGAAACCCTCCACTTT
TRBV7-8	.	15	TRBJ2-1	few	CASSPSGGLYNEQFF	TGTGCCAGCAGCCCGAGTGGGGGACTTTACAATGAGCAGTTCTTC
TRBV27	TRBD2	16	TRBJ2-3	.	CASNSFSLAGANTQYF	TGTGCCAGCAATTCCTTTTCCTTAGCGGGTGCTAATACGCAGTATTTT